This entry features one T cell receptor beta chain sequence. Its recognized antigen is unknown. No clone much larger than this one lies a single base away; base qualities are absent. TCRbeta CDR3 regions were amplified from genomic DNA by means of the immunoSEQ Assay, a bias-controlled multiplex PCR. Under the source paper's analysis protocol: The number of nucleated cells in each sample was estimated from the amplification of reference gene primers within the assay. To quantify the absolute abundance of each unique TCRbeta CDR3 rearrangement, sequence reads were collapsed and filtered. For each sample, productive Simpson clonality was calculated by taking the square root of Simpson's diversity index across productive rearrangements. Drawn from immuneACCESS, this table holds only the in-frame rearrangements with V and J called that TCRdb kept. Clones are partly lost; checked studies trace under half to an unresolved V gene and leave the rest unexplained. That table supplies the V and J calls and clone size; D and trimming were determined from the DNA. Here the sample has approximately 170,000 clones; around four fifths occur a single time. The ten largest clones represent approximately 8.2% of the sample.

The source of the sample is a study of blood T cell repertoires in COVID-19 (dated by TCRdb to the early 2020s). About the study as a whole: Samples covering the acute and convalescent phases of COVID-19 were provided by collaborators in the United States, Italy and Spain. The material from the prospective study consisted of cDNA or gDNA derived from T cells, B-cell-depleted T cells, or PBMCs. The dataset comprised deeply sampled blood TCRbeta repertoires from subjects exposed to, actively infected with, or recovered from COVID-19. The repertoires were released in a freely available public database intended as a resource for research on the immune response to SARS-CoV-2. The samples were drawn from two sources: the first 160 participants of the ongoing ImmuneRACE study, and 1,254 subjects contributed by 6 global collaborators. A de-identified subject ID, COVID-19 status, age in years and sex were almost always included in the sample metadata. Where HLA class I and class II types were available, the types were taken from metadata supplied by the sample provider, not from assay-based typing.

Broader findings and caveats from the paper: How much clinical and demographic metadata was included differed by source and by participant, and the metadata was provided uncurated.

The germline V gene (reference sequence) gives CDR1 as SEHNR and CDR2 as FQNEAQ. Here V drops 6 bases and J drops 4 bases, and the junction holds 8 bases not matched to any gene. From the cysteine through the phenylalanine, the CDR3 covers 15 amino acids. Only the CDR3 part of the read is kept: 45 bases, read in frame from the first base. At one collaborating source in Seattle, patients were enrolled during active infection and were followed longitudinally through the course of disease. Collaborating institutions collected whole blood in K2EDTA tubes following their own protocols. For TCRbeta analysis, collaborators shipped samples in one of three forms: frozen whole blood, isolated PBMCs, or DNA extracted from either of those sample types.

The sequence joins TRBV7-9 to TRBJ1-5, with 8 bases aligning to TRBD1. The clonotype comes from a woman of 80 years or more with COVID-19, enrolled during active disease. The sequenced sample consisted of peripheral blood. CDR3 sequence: CASSQTGGKNQPQHF. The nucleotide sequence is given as TGTGCCAGCAGTCAAACAGGGGGTAAAAATCAGCCCCAGCATTTT.